The 30 T cell receptor beta chains presented below share a single source sample, sequenced in a study of post-analysis software for immune sequencing data. Their antigens remain unidentified. Study-wide results and limits: TRBV5-6, TRBV5-1 and TRBV20-1 belonged to a set of a handful of TRBV segments that were more frequent in patients than controls.

Sequencing libraries made from TCR beta cDNA carried unique molecular identifiers. TCRdb fed the PCR reads into MiXCR, producing one record per CDR3 protein. The sample lists about 770,000 distinct CDR3 sequences; under 60% were seen once. Sequenced material: blood. The receptor source for this set is a girl aged 10 to 17 with multiple sclerosis.

This sequence joins TRBV29-1 and TRBJ1-2, with a weak D call TRBD1 (5 bases). The germline V and J ends were trimmed by 5 bases and 5 bases, with 18 bases remaining between them. CDR1 is SQVTM and CDR2 is ANQGSEA in the germline V gene. The CDR3 is made up of 14 amino acids. The CDR3 here is CSVRVGGREYGYTF. CDR3 nucleotide sequence: TGCAGCGTTCGGGTCGGGGGACGGGAATATGGCTACACCTTC.

The rearrangement uses TRBV12-3 or TRBV12-4 and TRBJ1-4; TRBD1 matches at 11 bases. The CDR3 runs to 19 residues. Trimming removed 3 bases from V and 3 bases from J; junction bases left unmatched: 12. This chain's CDR3 is CASSFPGQGGRGSNEKLFF. CDR3 sequence (DNA): TGTGCCAGCAGTTTCCCGGGACAGGGGGGGCGAGGGTCTAATGAAAAACTGTTTTTT.

V gene TRBV12-3 or TRBV12-4 combines with J gene TRBJ2-7; 11 positions match TRBD2. The CDR3 sequence is 15 residues long. The V and J ends lost 6 bases and 3 bases, in that order; junction bases with no gene match: 7. CDR3 amino acids: CASSPVAGGHYEQYF. The DNA for the CDR3 is TGTGCCAGCAGCCCGGTAGCGGGAGGGCACTACGAGCAGTACTTC.

The CDR3 region has the DNA TGTGCCAGCAGTTTGACCAGGGTGAATGAGCAGTTCTTC. Its translation: CASSLTRVNEQFF. The J gene is TRBJ2-1, the V gene TRBV6-1; a possible D gene is TRBD1 (5 bases). The CDR3 is 13 residues long. Trimming shortened V by 5 bases and J by 7 bases, and 12 bases separated the two germline ends. Per the germline V gene, CDR1 is MNHNS and CDR2 is SASEGT.

This chain joins TRBV7-9 and TRBJ2-1; D gene ambiguous. The CDR3 length is 13 residues. CDR1 is SEHNR and CDR2 is FQNEAQ in the germline V gene (reference sequence). V was pared by 6 bases and J by 6 bases, with 12 bases between. The CDR3 sequence is CASSLGPLNEQFF. In DNA, the CDR3 is TGTGCCAGCAGTCTTGGACCTCTCAATGAGCAGTTCTTC.

The chain has TRBV5-5 and TRBJ2-4; 11 bases line up with TRBD1. The assigned J gene may be wrong: the sequence end matches TRBJ2-7 better. CDR3 length equals 15 residues. Germline-derived CDR1 and CDR2 are SGHKS and YYEKEE (reference sequence). CDR3 bases: TGTGCCAGCAGCTTGGGTGGACAGGGGGCTTACGAGCAGTACTTC. Encoded protein: CASSLGGQGAYEQYF.

The sample holds one count of this clonotype. The chain links TRBV7-2 to TRBJ2-7; no reliable D call. V lost 1 base to trimming and J lost 2 bases, with 12 bases between them. This CDR3 is 15 amino acids long. Germline V CDR1 and CDR2: SGHTA, FQGNSA. The CDR3 sequence: CASSLEAFPTYEQYF. The DNA of the CDR3 is TGTGCCAGCAGCTTAGAAGCCTTCCCGACCTACGAGCAGTACTTC.

The chain is built from TRBV12-3 or TRBV12-4 and TRBJ2-1; D might be TRBD1 or TRBD2, each matching 5 bases. V was cut by 6 bases and J by 9 bases, with 24 bases left in between. This CDR3 has 16 residues. This chain's CDR3 is CASSPGLTHERGEQFF. The CDR3 DNA reads TGTGCCAGCAGCCCCGGACTTACACACGAGAGGGGTGAGCAGTTCTTC.

V is TRBV5-6 and J is TRBJ2-4, with 8 bases matching TRBD1. The CDR3 contains 13 residues. The trim removed 4 bases at V and 14 bases at J, leaving 11 bases unmatched. Germline V gene sequence: CDR1 SGHDT, CDR2 YYEEEE. CDR3: CASSAIGQGGEYF. CDR3 in DNA: TGTGCCAGCAGCGCCATCGGACAGGGTGGGGAGTACTTC. Complete variable domain (other parts from reference TRBV5-6 and TRBJ2-4): DAGVTQSPTHLIKTRGQQVTLRCSPKSGHDTVSWYQQALGQGPQFIFQYYEEEERQRGNFPDRFSGHQFPNYSSELNVNALLLGDSALYLCASSAIGQGGEYFGAGTRLSVL.

The rearrangement links TRBV20-1 to TRBJ2-1; maybe TRBD1 (6 bases). Trimming cost V 7 bases and J 8 bases, with 21 bases left between them. The CDR3 covers 14 residues. CDR1 DFQATT and CDR2 SNEGSKA come from the germline V gene (reference sequence). DNA of the CDR3: TGCAGTGTTCAGCGCCGGGGCCCAGGGGATGAGCAGTTCTTC. Protein: CSVQRRGPGDEQFF.

The chain uses TRBV3-1 and TRBJ2-3, with D possibly matching TRBD2 (6 bases). Trimming took off 1 base at V and 5 bases at J, with 13 bases between the two ends. Germline CDR1 LGHDT, CDR2 YNNKEL (reference sequence). This CDR3 spans 15 amino acids. The CDR3 coding sequence is TGTGCCAGCAGCCAAGTCTTGGGAGCGGGAGATACGCAGTATTTT. Encoded protein: CASSQVLGAGDTQYF.

J is TRBJ1-2 and V is TRBV28; D ambiguous. CDR1 and CDR2 (germline): MDHEN, SYDVKM. The CDR3 runs to 12 residues. Trimming cost V 7 bases and J 8 bases, with 14 bases left between them. The CDR3 protein is CASTPSAGGYTF. CDR3 sequence (DNA): TGTGCCAGCACCCCCTCCGCGGGAGGCTACACCTTC.

V is TRBV4-3 and J is TRBJ2-4; no clear D. TRBJ2-7 matches the DNA end more closely, so the J call is doubtful. CDR1 LGHNA and CDR2 YSLEER come from the germline V gene. The CDR3 length is 13 residues. The CDR3 DNA reads as TGCGCCAGCAGCCAAGTGGGTGTCGACGAGCAGTACTTC. This codes for CASSQVGVDEQYF.

V is TRBV20-1 and J is TRBJ1-6; D not certain. Trimming cost V 5 bases and J 4 bases, with 9 bases left between them. The germline V gene encodes CDR1 DFQATT and CDR2 SNEGSKA (reference sequence). The CDR3 runs to 13 residues. CDR3 DNA: TGCAGTGCTGGGAACCCTTATAATTCACCCCTCCACTTT. Protein sequence: CSAGNPYNSPLHF.

J is TRBJ1-1 and V is TRBV6-6; 7 nucleotides align to TRBD1. Germline V gene sequence: CDR1 MNHNY, CDR2 SVGAGI (reference sequence). V was clipped by 7 bases and J by 1 base; unmatched bases: 15. This CDR3 has 17 residues. In nucleotides, the CDR3 is TGTGCCAGCATTACCATTTGGGGACAGAGCGGGAACACTGAAGCTTTCTTT. Protein sequence: CASITIWGQSGNTEAFF.

This clonotype was counted between two and nine times. The junction departs from germline at one end; a sequencing error may be responsible. The chain couples TRBV12-3 or TRBV12-4 to TRBJ1-5; D is unclear. The CDR3 covers 13 residues. The CDR3 sequence: CASSLGGTQPRHF. The CDR3 DNA sequence: TGTGCCAGCAGTTTAGGGGGAACTCAGCCCCGGCATTTT.

This clonotype turned up a few times. This chain's CDR3 is CASRLAGVENEQFF. CDR3 nucleotide sequence: TGCGCCAGCAGACTGGCGGGAGTGGAGAATGAGCAGTTCTTC. The rearrangement joins TRBV5-1 to TRBJ2-1; 7 bases fit TRBD2. The CDR3 consists of 14 residues. V gave up 5 bases and J gave up 7 bases; unmatched junction bases: 9. Germline V gives CDR1 SGHRS, CDR2 YFSETQ.

This clonotype was detected a few times. The CDR3 here is CASSTQPVNRDYGYTF. For the CDR3, the DNA is TGTGCCAGCAGTACACAACCGGTGAACAGGGACTATGGCTACACCTTC. The rearrangement links TRBV6-5 to TRBJ1-2; D possibly corresponds to TRBD1 (6 bases). V was pared by 5 bases and J by 3 bases, with 19 bases between. This CDR3 is built from 16 residues. Germline lookup yields CDR1 MNHEY and CDR2 SVGAGI.

The gene calls are TRBV3-1 and TRBJ1-2; no definite D call. This CDR3 is built from 14 residues. Trimming stripped 0 bases from V and 7 bases from J, with 12 bases between. Germline assignment: CDR1 LGHDT and CDR2 YNNKEL (reference sequence). Written as DNA, the CDR3 is TGTGCCAGCAGCCAAGATACGTGGGCGTTTGGCTACACCTTC. It yields the protein CASSQDTWAFGYTF.

As regards this clonotype: A much more abundant neighbour one base away suggests this may be a read error. The chain has TRBV20-1 and TRBJ2-1; 9 bases align to TRBD2. The CDR3 runs 14 residues. V gave up 3 bases and J gave up 11 bases; unmatched junction bases: 11. The germline CDR1 and CDR2 sequences are DFQATT and SNEGSKA (reference sequence). CDR3 loop: CSARSSGSPLKQFF. The DNA of the CDR3 is TGCAGTGCTAGGAGTAGCGGGAGCCCCCTCAAGCAGTTCTTC.

In its sample, this clonotype was seen a few times. The chain links TRBV6-2 or TRBV6-3 to TRBJ2-7, with a weak D call TRBD1 (6 bases). The CDR3 totals 17 residues. Germline V CDR1 and CDR2: MNHEY, SVGEGT. Trimming shortened V by 2 bases and J by 0 bases, and 17 bases separated the two germline ends. CDR3 in amino acids: CASSYIVLTGSSYEQYF. In DNA form, the CDR3 reads TGTGCCAGCAGTTACATCGTTTTGACAGGAAGCTCCTACGAGCAGTACTTC.

This clonotype was detected only once. The V call is TRBV4-3, the J call TRBJ2-1, with D perhaps matching TRBD2 (5 bases). The V and J ends lost 4 bases and 9 bases respectively, with 16 bases between them. CDR1 is LGHNA and CDR2 is YSLEER in the germline V gene. The CDR3 runs to 14 residues. DNA of the CDR3: TGCGCCAGCAGCCTCGCCGGGCTAGCTCGTGAGCAGTTCTTC. It codes for CASSLAGLAREQFF.

The chain joins TRBV5-1 to TRBJ2-5; 12 nucleotides align to TRBD1. This CDR3 region has 16 residues. CDR1 SGHRS and CDR2 YFSETQ come from the germline V gene. The V segment lost 4 bases and the J segment 0 bases; nucleotides outside the gene matches: 4. The chain's CDR3 is CASSNRDRGHQETQYF. In nucleotides, the CDR3 is TGCGCCAGCAGCAACCGGGACAGGGGGCACCAAGAGACCCAGTACTTC.

The chain links TRBV4-1 to TRBJ2-7; no clear D. The CDR3 totals 15 residues. Germline V gives CDR1 MGHRA, CDR2 YSYEKL. V was cut by 0 bases and J by 1 base, with 10 bases left in between. CDR3 bases: TGCGCCAGCAGCCAAGAATCATTCGCTTCCTACGAGCAGTACTTC. Translated: CASSQESFASYEQYF.

V is TRBV13 and J is TRBJ2-5, with D perhaps assigned TRBD1 or TRBD2 (6 bases each). Germline V gene data show CDR1 as PRHDT and CDR2 as FYEKMQ (reference sequence). The CDR3 is 15 residues long. With 5 bases removed from V and 5 bases from J, the gap between germline ends came to 18 bases. The CDR3 DNA is TGTGCCAGCAGCCCGGAGGGGGGATTCGGCGAGACCCAGTACTTC. Translating it yields CASSPEGGFGETQYF. The whole variable domain, remainder taken from reference TRBV13 and TRBJ2-5, is AAGVIQSPRHLIKEKRETATLKCYPIPRHDTVYWYQQGPGQDPQFLISFYEKMQSDKGSIPDRFSAQQFSDYHSELNMSSLELGDSALYFCASSPEGGFGETQYFGPGTRLLVL.

This clonotype was counted only a few times. The CDR3 DNA reads as TGTGCCACCAGCAGAGATGGGGAGGATACGCAGTATTTT. Protein sequence: CATSRDGEDTQYF. V is TRBV15 and J is TRBJ2-3, with D perhaps matching TRBD2 (5 bases). Germline loops: CDR1 LNHNV, CDR2 YYDKDF (reference sequence). The CDR3 sequence is 13 residues long. Between the trimmed V and J ends, which lost 0 bases and 6 bases, there was a span of 7 bases.

The chain is built from TRBV14 and TRBJ2-1, with D possibly TRBD2 on 6 matching bases. Germline values: CDR1 SGHDN, CDR2 FVKESK. V dropped 2 bases and J dropped 7 bases, with 15 bases sitting between them. This CDR3 contains 15 residues. The CDR3 DNA reads as TGTGCCAGCAGCCAATGCGAGGAGGGCCGGAATGAGCAGTTCTTC. Its translation: CASSQCEEGRNEQFF.

This clonotype was picked up a small number of times. The chain has TRBV29-1 and TRBJ2-3; no definite D call. The V and J ends lost 4 bases and 3 bases respectively, with 17 bases between them. This CDR3 spans 15 amino acids. Looked up from germline, CDR1 is SQVTM and CDR2 is ANQGSEA. The CDR3 DNA reads TGCAGCGTTGGGGGTGGGTCGTTCGGTACAGATACGCAGTATTTT. This codes for CSVGGGSFGTDTQYF.

The sample holds a few counts of this clonotype. The chain has TRBV10-3 and TRBJ1-1, with D possibly matching TRBD1 (5 bases). The CDR3 spans 15 residues. Trimming took off 5 bases at V and 7 bases at J, with 20 bases between the two ends. From germline, CDR1 is ENHRY and CDR2 SYGVKD. In DNA form, the CDR3 reads TGTGCCATCAGTAACATAGGGGTCCCCGGGGGTGAAGCTTTCTTT. This encodes CAISNIGVPGGEAFF.

This clonotype was recorded a few times. The V and J genes are TRBV29-1 and TRBJ2-3; 7 bases fit TRBD1. V shed 4 bases, J shed 0 bases, and the junction held 7 bases outside the gene matches. This CDR3 is 15 amino acids long. Germline V gene sequence: CDR1 SQVTM, CDR2 ANQGSEA. This CDR3 reads CSVGPTGTSTDTQYF. CDR3 nucleotide sequence: TGCAGCGTTGGTCCGACAGGGACGAGCACAGATACGCAGTATTTT.